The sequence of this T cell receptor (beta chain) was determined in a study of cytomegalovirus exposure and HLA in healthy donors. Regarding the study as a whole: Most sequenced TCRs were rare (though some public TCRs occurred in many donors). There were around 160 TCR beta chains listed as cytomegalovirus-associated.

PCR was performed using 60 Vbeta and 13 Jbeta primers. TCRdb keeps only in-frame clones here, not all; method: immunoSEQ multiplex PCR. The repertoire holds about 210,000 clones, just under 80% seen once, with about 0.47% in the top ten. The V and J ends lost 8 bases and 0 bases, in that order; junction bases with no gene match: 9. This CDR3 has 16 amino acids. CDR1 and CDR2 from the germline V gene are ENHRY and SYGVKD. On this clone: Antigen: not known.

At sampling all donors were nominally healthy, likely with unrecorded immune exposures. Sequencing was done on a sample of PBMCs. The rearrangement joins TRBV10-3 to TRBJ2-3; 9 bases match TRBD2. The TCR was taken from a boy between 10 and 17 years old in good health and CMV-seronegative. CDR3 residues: CAIRQFSGRSTDTQYF. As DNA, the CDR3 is TGTGCCATCCGCCAGTTTAGCGGGAGAAGCACAGATACGCAGTATTTT.